These 21 T cell receptor beta chains were all obtained from the same sample, sequenced in a study of T and B cells in COVID-19 patients. Blood genomic DNA input for TRB amplification was roughly 250-550 ng. TRB rearrangements were amplified by multiplex PCR with BIOMED2 TRB-A/B primers. A single record per CDR3 protein comes from TCRdb applying MiXCR to the multiplex PCR reads. The sample includes approximately 8,000 distinct CDR3 sequences, roughly 25% of them seen just once. Sequenced input: blood. Receptors originate from a human donor with active COVID-19.

In its sample, this clonotype was seen many times. The V and J genes are TRBV6-5 and TRBJ2-6; D gene uncertain. Deletions cut 5 bases from V and 1 base from J, with 12 bases between. Germline V CDR1 and CDR2: MNHEY, SVGAGI. CDR3 size: 16 residues. CDR3 in DNA: TGTGCCAGCAGTGCACTTAAGAGTTCTGGGGCCAACGTCCTGACTTTC. It is translated as CASSALKSSGANVLTF.

This clonotype is judged medium-sized. This sequence joins TRBV30 and TRBJ2-2, with a tentative D call TRBD1 (5 bases). The length of the CDR3 is 16 residues. Germline V CDR1 and CDR2: GTSNPN, SVGIG (reference sequence). V was trimmed by 3 bases and J by 1 base, leaving 15 bases between them. CDR3 sequence (DNA): TGTGCCTGGAGCCCTTTGAGACAGTTGAACACCGGGGAGCTGTTTTTT. It is translated as CAWSPLRQLNTGELFF.

This clonotype is categorized as medium-sized. The CDR3 loop reads CASSLSGSGGTETQYF. In DNA, the CDR3 is TGTGCCAGCAGTTTGTCAGGTAGCGGGGGGACTGAGACCCAGTACTTC. This chain uses TRBV27 with TRBJ2-5, with 10 bases lining up with TRBD2. Germline V lookup: CDR1 MNHEY, CDR2 SMNVEV (reference sequence). The CDR3 extends over 16 amino acids. Trimming removed 3 bases from V and 5 bases from J; junction bases left unmatched: 9.

This clonotype was counted between two and nine times. The chain carries TRBV10-3 and TRBJ1-1; no clear D. Trimming left V 3 bases short and J 1 base short, with 12 bases between. The length of the CDR3 is 15 residues. CDR1 is ENHRY, CDR2 SYGVKD, per germline. CDR3 DNA: TGTGCCATCAGTGAAATAGTCTCGGGGAACACTGAAGCTTTCTTT. Translated: CAISEIVSGNTEAFF.

This clonotype is classed as medium-sized. The CDR3 DNA follows: TGTGCCACCAGGAAGGGCACAGATACGCAGTATTTT. Amino acid sequence: CATRKGTDTQYF. The chain couples TRBV19 to TRBJ2-3; D gene ambiguous. The V end lost 10 bases, the J end lost 1 base, and 9 bases lay between the germline ends. Per germline, CDR1 LNHDA and CDR2 SQIVND (reference sequence). CDR3 length: 12 amino acids.

CDR3 in DNA: TGTGCCAGCAGCCTAAGTGGCAATCAGCCCCAGCATTTT. Translated: CASSLSGNQPQHF. This chain connects TRBV7-2 to TRBJ1-5; no clear D gene. Germline V CDR1 and CDR2: SGHTA, FQGNSA. There are 13 residues in the CDR3. Trimming took off 5 bases at V and 2 bases at J, with 7 bases between the two ends.

By share of the sample, this clonotype is medium-sized. The rearrangement joins TRBV11-3 to TRBJ2-3; 11 bases match TRBD2. CDR1 SGHNT and CDR2 YENEEA come from the germline V gene. The CDR3 extends over 16 amino acids. After removal of 5 bases from V and 4 bases from J, the junction contained 8 bases not matched to a gene. The CDR3 DNA follows: TGTGCCAGCAGCGAAACTAGCGGGAGTGTCCCAGATACGCAGTATTTT. Its protein is CASSETSGSVPDTQYF.

The CDR3 bases are TGTGCCAGCTTGCCGGGACAGGGGACACTTGGTCCCCAGTATTTT. This gives the protein CASLPGQGTLGPQYF. The chain links TRBV6-4 to TRBJ2-3; TRBD1 matches at 10 bases. In germline, CDR1 is MRHNA, CDR2 SNTAGT. With V trimmed by 8 bases and J by 12 bases, 17 bases remained unmatched. There are 15 residues in the CDR3.

The V and J genes are TRBV30 and TRBJ2-1, with 11 bases that match TRBD1. The CDR3 is 18 amino acids. Looked up from germline, CDR1 is GTSNPN and CDR2 is SVGIG (reference sequence). V trimming: 2 bases; J trimming: 6 bases; junction bases outside the gene matches: 15. This CDR3 reads CAWSPGTGGRMSLNEQFF. For the CDR3, the DNA is TGTGCCTGGAGTCCCGGGACAGGGGGACGAATGAGTCTCAATGAGCAGTTCTTC. Based on the CDR3 plus reference TRBV30 and TRBJ2-1, the full variable domain is SQTIHQWPATLVQPVGSPLSLECTVEGTSNPNLYWYRQAAGRGLQLLFYSVGIGQISSEVPQNLSASRPQDRQFILSSKKLLLSDSGFYLCAWSPGTGGRMSLNEQFFGPGTRLTVL.

This clonotype appeared a single time. The J gene is TRBJ2-7, the V gene TRBV7-9; 11 nucleotides align to TRBD1. This CDR3 has 14 residues. With V trimmed by 5 bases and J by 3 bases, 3 bases remained unmatched. Per the germline V gene, CDR1 is SEHNR and CDR2 is FQNEAQ (reference sequence). The CDR3 coding sequence is TGTGCCAGCAGCCCCGGGACAGGGGGCTACGAGCAGTACTTC. Its protein is CASSPGTGGYEQYF. The variable domain in full, completed from reference TRBV7-9 and TRBJ2-7, reads DTGVSQNPRHKITKRGQNVTFRCDPISEHNRLYWYRQTLGQGPEFLTYFQNEAQLEKSRLLSDRFSAERPKGSFSTLEIQRTEQGDSAMYLCASSPGTGGYEQYFGPGTRLTVT.

By sample fraction, this clonotype is medium-sized. The chain recombines TRBV19 with TRBJ1-1; 8 bases map to TRBD1. Germline-derived CDR1 and CDR2 are LNHDA and SQIVND (reference sequence). The CDR3 has 14 residues. V lost 6 bases and J lost 4; bases outside the gene matches: 7. The DNA of the CDR3 is TGTGCCAGTAGAAACAACAGGGGGGGCACTGAAGCTTTCTTT. Protein product: CASRNNRGGTEAFF. Combining the CDR3 with reference TRBV19 and TRBJ1-1 gives the whole variable domain DGGITQSPKYLFRKEGQNVTLSCEQNLNHDAMYWYRQDPGQGLRLIYYSQIVNDFQKGDIAEGYSVSREKKESFPLTVTSAQKNPTAFYLCASRNNRGGTEAFFGQGTRLTVV.

Within the sample, this clonotype is medium-sized (0.01 to 0.1%). The junction does not match germline at one end; this may be a read error. V is TRBV13 and J is TRBJ2-5, with TRBD1 matching over 7 bases. The germline V gene has CDR1 PRHDT and CDR2 FYEKMQ (reference sequence). The CDR3 is 15 residues long. CDR3 DNA sequence: TGTGCCAGCAGTTTAGGGGGCCTTTCTGAAGAGACCCAGTACTTC. Translated, it gives CASSLGGLSEETQYF.

Notes on this clonotype: At one end, the junction sequence differs from germline, possibly due to a read error. This sequence joins TRBV27 and TRBJ2-5; 7 positions agree with TRBD2. The CDR3 has 16 residues. Germline values: CDR1 MNHEY, CDR2 SMNVEV (reference sequence). This chain's CDR3 is CDSSLGGASGLETQYF. The CDR3 DNA sequence: TGTGACAGCAGTCTGGGAGGGGCTAGCGGACTAGAGACCCAGTACTTC.

V and J are TRBV20-1 and TRBJ2-7; no reliable D call. This CDR3 region has 13 residues. The V end lost 7 bases, the J end lost 4 bases, and 17 bases lay between the germline ends. Per germline, CDR1 DFQATT and CDR2 SNEGSKA (reference sequence). The CDR3 here is CSVDVVGGYEQYF. In nucleotides, the CDR3 is TGCAGTGTCGACGTAGTGGGTGGGTACGAGCAGTACTTC.

By share, this clonotype counts as medium-sized. The genes are TRBV19 and TRBJ2-5; unclear D gene. The CDR3 sequence is 13 residues long. V lost 3 bases to trimming and J lost 5 bases, with 10 bases between them. Germline CDR1 and CDR2: LNHDA and SQIVND (reference sequence). Here the CDR3 reads CASSIPGRETQYF. CDR3 bases: TGTGCCAGTAGTATCCCCGGTCGGGAGACCCAGTACTTC.

V is TRBV7-2 and J is TRBJ2-5, with D uncertain. CDR1 SGHTA and CDR2 FQGNSA come from the germline V gene. V lost 3 bases and J 2 bases, leaving 7 bases between the germline ends. This CDR3 has 13 amino acids. The CDR3 coding sequence is TGTGCCAGCAGCTTCCTTGATCAAGAGACCCAGTACTTC. Its protein is CASSFLDQETQYF.

DNA of the CDR3: TGTGCCAGCGGGGACAGCTATAGCAATCAGCCCCAGCATTTT. This translates into CASGDSYSNQPQHF. V and J are TRBV6-2 or TRBV6-3 and TRBJ1-5, with 7 bases lining up with TRBD1. There are 14 residues in the CDR3. Trimming took 8 bases from V and 0 from J; bases not matched to a gene: 4. Germline CDR1 and CDR2: MNHEY and SVGEGT.

This clonotype is labeled as medium-sized. This chain's CDR3 is CSVVDRGRGEQYF. For the CDR3, the DNA is TGCAGCGTCGTGGACAGGGGGCGGGGGGAGCAGTACTTC. This sequence joins TRBV29-1 and TRBJ2-7; 11 nucleotides align to TRBD1. V gave up 6 bases and J gave up 7 bases; unmatched junction bases: 8. The CDR3 contains 13 residues. Germline V gene sequence: CDR1 SQVTM, CDR2 ANQGSEA.

This sequence joins TRBV6-4 and TRBJ2-3; TRBD1 is a possible D gene (5 bases). Germline CDR1 reads MRHNA; CDR2 reads SNTAGT. This CDR3 region has 13 residues. The germline V and J ends were trimmed by 8 bases and 5 bases, with 14 bases remaining between them. CDR3 loop: CASGKGPEDTQYF. The DNA of the CDR3 is TGTGCCAGCGGTAAGGGGCCCGAAGATACGCAGTATTTT.

By proportion, this clonotype is medium-sized. V usage is TRBV27 and J usage is TRBJ1-1; D gene uncertain. The germline CDR1 and CDR2 sequences are MNHEY and SMNVEV (reference sequence). The CDR3 is made up of 14 amino acids. The V gene lost 6 bases and the J gene lost 0 bases, with 11 bases spanning the gap. The CDR3 here is CASRRAGMNTEAFF. As DNA, the CDR3 is TGTGCCAGCAGAAGGGCGGGGATGAACACTGAAGCTTTCTTT.

A few counts support this clonotype. The genes are TRBV30 and TRBJ1-5; D perhaps matches TRBD1 (5 bases). V shed 2 bases and J shed 4 bases, with 18 bases lying between them. The CDR3 runs 16 residues. CDR1 and CDR2 from the germline V gene are GTSNPN and SVGIG (reference sequence). This CDR3 reads CAWSITRDCWNQPQHF. The CDR3 bases are TGTGCCTGGAGTATCACCCGGGACTGTTGGAATCAGCCCCAGCATTTT.